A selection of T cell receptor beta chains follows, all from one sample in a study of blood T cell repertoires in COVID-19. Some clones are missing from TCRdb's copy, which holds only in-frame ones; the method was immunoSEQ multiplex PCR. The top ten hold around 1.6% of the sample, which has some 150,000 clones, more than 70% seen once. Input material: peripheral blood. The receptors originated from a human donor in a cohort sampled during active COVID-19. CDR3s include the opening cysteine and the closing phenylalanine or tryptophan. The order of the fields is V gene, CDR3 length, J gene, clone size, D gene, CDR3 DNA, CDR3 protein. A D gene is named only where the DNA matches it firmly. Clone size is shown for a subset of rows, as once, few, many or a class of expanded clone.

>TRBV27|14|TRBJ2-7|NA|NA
TGTGCCAGCAGTTCCCTCAGGGTGTCCTACGAGCAGTACTTC
CASSSLRVSYEQYF
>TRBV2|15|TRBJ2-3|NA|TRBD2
TGTGCCAGCAGTGGGACTAGCGGGGTACTAGATACGCAGTATTTT
CASSGTSGVLDTQYF
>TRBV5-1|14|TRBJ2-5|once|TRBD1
TGCGCCAGCAGACAGGGGGCGCCGGGAGAGACCCAGTACTTC
CASRQGAPGETQYF
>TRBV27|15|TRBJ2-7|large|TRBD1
TGTGCCAGCAGTTCTTTTGGGACAGGGGGACCCGAGCAGTACTTC
CASSSFGTGGPEQYF
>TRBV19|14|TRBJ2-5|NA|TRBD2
TGTGCCAGTAGTCTCCTAGCGGGGCAAGAGACCCAGTACTTC
CASSLLAGQETQYF
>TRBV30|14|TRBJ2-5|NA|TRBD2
TGTGCCTGGAGTCCTGGACTAGCGGTGGAGACCCAGTACTTC
CAWSPGLAVETQYF
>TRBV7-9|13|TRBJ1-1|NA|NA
TGTGCCAGCAGCCCCCCGGGGGGCACTGAAGCTTTCTTT
CASSPPGGTEAFF
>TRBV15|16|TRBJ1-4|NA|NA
TGTGCCACCAGCAGAGAACTACGGCAGGACTATGAAAAACTGTTTTTT
CATSRELRQDYEKLFF
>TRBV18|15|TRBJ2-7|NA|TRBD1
TGTGCCAGCTCACGGAATGCCGCAGGGGGCTACGAGCAGTACTTC
CASSRNAAGGYEQYF
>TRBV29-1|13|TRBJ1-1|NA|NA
TGCAGCGCTAACAGGGTCGGGTACACTGAAGCTTTCTTT
CSANRVGYTEAFF
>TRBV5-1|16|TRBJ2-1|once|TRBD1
TGCGCCAGCAGCTCAACAGGGGGAATCATATACAATGAGCAGTTCTTC
CASSSTGGIIYNEQFF
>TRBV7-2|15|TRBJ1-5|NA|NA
TGTGCCAGCAGCTTAGACGGCAGGGACAATCAGCCCCAGCATTTT
CASSLDGRDNQPQHF
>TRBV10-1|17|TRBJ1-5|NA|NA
TGCGCCAGCAGACAACCGCCGGACAGCAATAGCAATCAGCCCCAGCATTTT
CASRQPPDSNSNQPQHF
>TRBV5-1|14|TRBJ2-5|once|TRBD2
TGCGCCAGCAGCCCTAGCGGGGGGCAAGAGACCCAGTACTTC
CASSPSGGQETQYF
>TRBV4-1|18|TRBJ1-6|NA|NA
TGCGCCAGCAGCCAAGGAGGGTCCTTAAGGGACATTAATTCACCCCTCCACTTT
CASSQGGSLRDINSPLHF
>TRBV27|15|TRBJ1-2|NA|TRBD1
TGTGCCAGCAGTTCCCCCGGGACAGGGTCGGGTGGCTACACCTTC
CASSSPGTGSGGYTF
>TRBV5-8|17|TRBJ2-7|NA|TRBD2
TGTGCCAGCAGCTTGCATCTAGCGGGGGGTTTCGGATACGAGCAGTACTTC
CASSLHLAGGFGYEQYF
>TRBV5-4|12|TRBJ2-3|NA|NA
TGTGCCAGCAGCTTGTGGCAGGGCTCGCAGTATTTT
CASSLWQGSQYF
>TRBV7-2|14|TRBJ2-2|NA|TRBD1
TGTGCCAGCAGCCCGGACAGGGCCACCGGGGAGCTGTTTTTT
CASSPDRATGELFF
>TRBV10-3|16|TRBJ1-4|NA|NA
TGTGCCATCAGTGCGTTTGGGGTTCAGGGGACGGAAAAACTGTTTTTT
CAISAFGVQGTEKLFF
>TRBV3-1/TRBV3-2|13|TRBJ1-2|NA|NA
TGTGCCAGCAGCTCCACAGGGTACTATGGCTACACCTTC
CASSSTGYYGYTF
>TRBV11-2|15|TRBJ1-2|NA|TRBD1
TGTGCCAGCAGGACCGGGACAGGGGGCTTCTATGGCTACACCTTC
CASRTGTGGFYGYTF
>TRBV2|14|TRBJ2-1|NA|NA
TGTGCCAGCAACGGGAAGAGCTCCTACAATGAGCAGTTCTTC
CASNGKSSYNEQFF
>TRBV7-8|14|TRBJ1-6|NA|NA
TGTGCCAGCAGCTTAGGTCAGAATAATTCACCCCTCCACTTT
CASSLGQNNSPLHF
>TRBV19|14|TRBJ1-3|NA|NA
TGTGCCAGTAGTATAGCCGGGACAGGAAACACCATATATTTT
CASSIAGTGNTIYF
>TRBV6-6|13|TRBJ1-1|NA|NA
TGTGCCAGCAGCCAGGATGTGGGCACTGAAGCTTTCTTT
CASSQDVGTEAFF
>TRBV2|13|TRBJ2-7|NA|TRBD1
TGTGCCAGCAGTGGAGACAGGGGCTACGAGCAGTACTTC
CASSGDRGYEQYF
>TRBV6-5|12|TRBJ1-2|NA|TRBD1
TGTGCCAGCAGCGACAGGGTCTATGGCTACACCTTC
CASSDRVYGYTF
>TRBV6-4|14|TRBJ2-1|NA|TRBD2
TGTGCCAGCCGTTCTAGCGGGGGGGGAGGTGAGCAGTTCTTC
CASRSSGGGGEQFF
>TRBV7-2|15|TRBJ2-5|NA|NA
TGTGCCAGCAGCTTAGGGGGGGGGCATCAAGAGACCCAGTACTTC
CASSLGGGHQETQYF
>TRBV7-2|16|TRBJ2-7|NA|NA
TGTGCCAGCAGCTTAGCGGGGCGGGGGCCCTCCTACGAGCAGTACTTC
CASSLAGRGPSYEQYF
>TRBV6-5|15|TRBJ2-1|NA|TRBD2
TGTGCCAGCAGCCGACTAGCGGGGGGGCCCCATGAGCAGTTCTTC
CASSRLAGGPHEQFF
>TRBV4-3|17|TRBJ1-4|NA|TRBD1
TGCGCCAGCAGCCCAGACAGGGGGCTTAGTGGGAGTGAAAAACTGTTTTTT
CASSPDRGLSGSEKLFF
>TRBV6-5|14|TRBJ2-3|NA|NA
TGTGCCAGCAGTTTGGGAGGTTTCAGAGATACGCAGTATTTT
CASSLGGFRDTQYF
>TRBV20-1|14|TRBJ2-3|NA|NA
TGCAGTGCTAGTGCAGGGGTCGAGGCAGATACGCAGTATTTT
CSASAGVEADTQYF
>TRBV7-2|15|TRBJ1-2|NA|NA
TGTGCCAGCAGCCCCCAGACAGGCGTCAACTATGGCTACACCTTC
CASSPQTGVNYGYTF
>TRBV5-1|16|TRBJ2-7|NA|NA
TGCGCCAGCAGCTTGGATCCGCAGGGGCTCTCCTACGAGCAGTACTTC
CASSLDPQGLSYEQYF
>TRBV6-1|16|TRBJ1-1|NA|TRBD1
TGTGCCAGCAGTGCGGACAGGGGGAATCGGAACACTGAAGCTTTCTTT
CASSADRGNRNTEAFF
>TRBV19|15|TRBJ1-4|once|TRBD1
TGTGCCACACGTGACCGGGGACAGCCCTCGGAGAAACTGTTTTTT
CATRDRGQPSEKLFF
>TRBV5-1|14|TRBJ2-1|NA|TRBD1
TGCGCCAGCAGTTGGACAGGGGACTACAATGAGCAGTTCTTC
CASSWTGDYNEQFF
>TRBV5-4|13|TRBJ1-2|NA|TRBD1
TGTGCCAGCAGCTTTAGACAGGGAAATGGCTACACCTTC
CASSFRQGNGYTF
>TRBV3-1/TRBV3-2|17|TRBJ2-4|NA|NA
TGTGCCAGCAGCCAAGATACCGGGGTTGGCGGCAAAAACATTCAGTACTTC
CASSQDTGVGGKNIQYF
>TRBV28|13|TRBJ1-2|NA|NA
TGTGCCAGCACCCAAACGGGGGTTTTTGGCTACACCTTC
CASTQTGVFGYTF
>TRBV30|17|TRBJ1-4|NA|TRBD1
TGTGCCTGGACCCGGGACAGCGCGAGCGCAACTAATGAAAAACTGTTTTTT
CAWTRDSASATNEKLFF
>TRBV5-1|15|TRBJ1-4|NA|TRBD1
TGCGCCAGCAGCTTGGCAACAGGGGCGCGTGAAAAACTGTTTTTT
CASSLATGAREKLFF
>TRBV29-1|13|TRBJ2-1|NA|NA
TGCAGCGTTGAGGGGCAGTTCTATGATGAGCAGTTCTTC
CSVEGQFYDEQFF
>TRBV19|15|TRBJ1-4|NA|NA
TGTGCCAGTAGACGTCGGACAGCAACTAATGAAAAACTGTTTTTT
CASRRRTATNEKLFF
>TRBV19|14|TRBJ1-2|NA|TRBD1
TGTGCCAGTAGTCAAGACAGGGAGGACTATGGCTACACCTTC
CASSQDREDYGYTF
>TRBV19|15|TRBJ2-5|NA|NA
TGTGCCAGTAGTATAGATCTCAGGGGCCGAGAGACCCAGTACTTC
CASSIDLRGRETQYF
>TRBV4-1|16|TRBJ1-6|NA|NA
TGCGCCAGCAGCCCCCAGGGGAGCTCCTATAATTCACCCCTCCACTTT
CASSPQGSSYNSPLHF